A selection of T cell receptor beta chains follows, all from one sample in a study of blood T cell repertoires in COVID-19. Assay used: immunoSEQ multiplex PCR; TCRdb lists only in-frame clones, some missing. This table holds a few hundred thousand clones, approximately 88% found once. Sequenced input: peripheral blood. These receptors originate from a woman younger than 45 with COVID-19, enrolled during active disease. Both conserved end residues are part of each CDR3. Each record gives: V gene, J gene, clone size, D gene, CDR3 DNA, CDR3 protein. D genes are given only for firm matches. The size of a clone is reported for some rows only, either as once, few or many, or as a class for expanded clones.

v_call: TRBV19
j_call: TRBJ1-1
clone_size: -
d_call: -
cdr3_nt: TGTGCCAGTAAGGCGCAGGGTTGGACTGAAGCTTTCTTT
cdr3_aa: CASKAQGWTEAFF

v_call: TRBV11-2
j_call: TRBJ1-4
clone_size: -
d_call: -
cdr3_nt: TGTGCCAGCAGCTTAAAACAGCCAACAACTAATGAAAAACTGTTTTTT
cdr3_aa: CASSLKQPTTNEKLFF

v_call: TRBV10-3
j_call: TRBJ2-5
clone_size: -
d_call: TRBD2
cdr3_nt: TGTGCCATCAGTGAGTCAAGCGGGAGAGTGTGGGAGACCCAGTACTTC
cdr3_aa: CAISESSGRVWETQYF

v_call: TRBV4-1
j_call: TRBJ2-5
clone_size: -
d_call: TRBD1
cdr3_nt: TGCGCCAGCAGTAGACAGGGACGGGAGACCCAGTACTTC
cdr3_aa: CASSRQGRETQYF

v_call: TRBV3-1/TRBV3-2
j_call: TRBJ1-4
clone_size: -
d_call: -
cdr3_nt: TGTGCCAGCAGCCAAGGTCCTAGAGAAAAACTGTTTTTT
cdr3_aa: CASSQGPREKLFF

v_call: TRBV6-2/TRBV6-3
j_call: TRBJ2-7
clone_size: -
d_call: TRBD1
cdr3_nt: TGTGCCAGCAGTTACAAACGTCCGGGACAGGGGAGACACGAGCAGTACTTC
cdr3_aa: CASSYKRPGQGRHEQYF

v_call: TRBV10-3
j_call: TRBJ1-2
clone_size: -
d_call: TRBD1
cdr3_nt: TGTGCCAGCCGAACAGGGGACTATGGCTACACCTTC
cdr3_aa: CASRTGDYGYTF

v_call: TRBV27
j_call: TRBJ2-3
clone_size: -
d_call: -
cdr3_nt: TGTGCCAGCAGTTTCGGTCGGACTAGCACAGATACGCAGTATTTT
cdr3_aa: CASSFGRTSTDTQYF

v_call: TRBV30
j_call: TRBJ2-3
clone_size: -
d_call: TRBD2
cdr3_nt: TGTGCCTGGAGGGGGGGGGATACGCAGTATTTT
cdr3_aa: CAWRGGDTQYF

v_call: TRBV27
j_call: TRBJ2-2
clone_size: -
d_call: -
cdr3_nt: TGTGCCAGCAGTCCGTCGAACACCGGGGAGCTGTTTTTT
cdr3_aa: CASSPSNTGELFF

v_call: TRBV6-2/TRBV6-3
j_call: TRBJ1-1
clone_size: -
d_call: -
cdr3_nt: TGTGCCAGCAGTCGCTCTATCACCCGGGGTGAAGCTTTCTTT
cdr3_aa: CASSRSITRGEAFF

v_call: TRBV11-3
j_call: TRBJ2-3
clone_size: -
d_call: -
cdr3_nt: TGTGCCAGCGGGATTGGTAGCGGCACAGATACGCAGTATTTT
cdr3_aa: CASGIGSGTDTQYF

v_call: TRBV6-4
j_call: TRBJ2-3
clone_size: -
d_call: TRBD2
cdr3_nt: TGTGCCAGCAGTCCCAGTAGCGGGAGTGGAGATACGCAGTATTTT
cdr3_aa: CASSPSSGSGDTQYF

v_call: TRBV10-3
j_call: TRBJ1-1
clone_size: -
d_call: -
cdr3_nt: TGTGCCCGAAAGCGGGACAAAGACACTGAAGCTTTCTTT
cdr3_aa: CARKRDKDTEAFF

v_call: TRBV2
j_call: TRBJ1-1
clone_size: -
d_call: -
cdr3_nt: TGTGCCAGCAGTGGCGGGAGGAACACTGAAGCTTTCTTT
cdr3_aa: CASSGGRNTEAFF

v_call: TRBV9
j_call: TRBJ2-3
clone_size: -
d_call: TRBD2
cdr3_nt: TGTGCCAGCAGCTATAGCGGGAGGGCCGGGACAGATACGCAGTATTTT
cdr3_aa: CASSYSGRAGTDTQYF

v_call: TRBV5-5
j_call: TRBJ2-3
clone_size: -
d_call: -
cdr3_nt: TGTGCCAGCAGCCCAGGGGGCGGGAGTGGAGATACGCAGTATTTT
cdr3_aa: CASSPGGGSGDTQYF

v_call: TRBV27
j_call: TRBJ2-7
clone_size: -
d_call: TRBD1
cdr3_nt: TGTGCCAGCAGCTCCCGCGGGACAGGAACCTACGAGCAGTACTTC
cdr3_aa: CASSSRGTGTYEQYF

v_call: TRBV6-2/TRBV6-3
j_call: TRBJ2-3
clone_size: -
d_call: TRBD2
cdr3_nt: TGTGCCAGCAGCCGGGGGGGCCCAGTTACGCAGTATTTT
cdr3_aa: CASSRGGPVTQYF

v_call: TRBV9
j_call: TRBJ2-5
clone_size: once
d_call: TRBD1
cdr3_nt: TGTGCCAGCAGCGTGGGACAGGGACCGGGAGAGACCCAGTACTTC
cdr3_aa: CASSVGQGPGETQYF

v_call: TRBV6-5
j_call: TRBJ2-7
clone_size: -
d_call: TRBD1
cdr3_nt: TGTGCCAGCAGTAGGGACAGACTCTCCTACGAGCAGTACTTC
cdr3_aa: CASSRDRLSYEQYF

v_call: TRBV5-4
j_call: TRBJ2-2
clone_size: -
d_call: -
cdr3_nt: TGTGCCAGCAGCTCCCGGGACACCTTCACCGGGGAGCTGTTTTTT
cdr3_aa: CASSSRDTFTGELFF

v_call: TRBV28
j_call: TRBJ1-2
clone_size: -
d_call: -
cdr3_nt: TGTGCCAGCAATCCGGGGGGGCCAGACTATGGCTACACCTTC
cdr3_aa: CASNPGGPDYGYTF

v_call: TRBV6-6
j_call: TRBJ1-1
clone_size: -
d_call: -
cdr3_nt: TGTGCCAGCAGTTACACGACAGATCGCAAGGGGACTGAAGCTTTCTTT
cdr3_aa: CASSYTTDRKGTEAFF

v_call: TRBV28
j_call: TRBJ1-5
clone_size: once
d_call: -
cdr3_nt: TGTGCCAGCAGTTTGCGGCAGCACGTAGGACAGCCCCAGCATTTT
cdr3_aa: CASSLRQHVGQPQHF

v_call: TRBV4-3
j_call: TRBJ2-3
clone_size: -
d_call: TRBD2
cdr3_nt: TGCGCCAGCAGCCAAGCCCCAGGCGGGGGGCCTCGGGATACGCAGTATTTT
cdr3_aa: CASSQAPGGGPRDTQYF

v_call: TRBV2
j_call: TRBJ1-4
clone_size: -
d_call: -
cdr3_nt: TGTGCCAGCAGTGAACAGGGTGAAAAACTGTTTTTT
cdr3_aa: CASSEQGEKLFF

v_call: TRBV27
j_call: TRBJ1-3
clone_size: few
d_call: -
cdr3_nt: TGTGCCAGCAGTTTATCGGTCGGCCGCGGGAACACCATATATTTT
cdr3_aa: CASSLSVGRGNTIYF

v_call: TRBV9
j_call: TRBJ2-3
clone_size: -
d_call: TRBD1
cdr3_nt: TGTGCCAGCAGCGTAGATGCAGGGGGCGTAACAGATACGCAGTATTTT
cdr3_aa: CASSVDAGGVTDTQYF

v_call: TRBV12-5
j_call: TRBJ2-5
clone_size: -
d_call: -
cdr3_nt: TGTGCTAGTGGCCCGGGACTCCAACGGGAGACCCAGTACTTC
cdr3_aa: CASGPGLQRETQYF

v_call: TRBV4-1
j_call: TRBJ2-5
clone_size: -
d_call: TRBD2
cdr3_nt: TGCGCCAGCAGCCACACTAGCGGCCAAGAGACCCAGTACTTC
cdr3_aa: CASSHTSGQETQYF

v_call: TRBV25-1
j_call: TRBJ1-2
clone_size: -
d_call: TRBD1
cdr3_nt: TGTGCCAGCAGGGACAGGGAAGGCTACACCTTC
cdr3_aa: CASRDREGYTF

v_call: TRBV30
j_call: TRBJ1-3
clone_size: -
d_call: -
cdr3_nt: TGTGCCTGGAGTCCCGAGCGTCTGTGGGACACCATATATTTT
cdr3_aa: CAWSPERLWDTIYF

v_call: TRBV7-9
j_call: TRBJ2-1
clone_size: few
d_call: -
cdr3_nt: TGTGCCAGCAGCTCACAGGTTCTCTACAATGAGCAGTTCTTC
cdr3_aa: CASSSQVLYNEQFF

v_call: TRBV5-1
j_call: TRBJ2-7
clone_size: -
d_call: TRBD1
cdr3_nt: TGCGCCAGCAGCCCTATGACAGGGGGCGCGTCGGGTGAGCAGTACTTC
cdr3_aa: CASSPMTGGASGEQYF

v_call: TRBV15
j_call: TRBJ2-3
clone_size: few
d_call: -
cdr3_nt: TGTGCCACCAGCAAATCAGACTACACAGATACGCAGTATTTT
cdr3_aa: CATSKSDYTDTQYF

v_call: TRBV14
j_call: TRBJ1-3
clone_size: -
d_call: -
cdr3_nt: TGTGCCAGCAGCCGGCGGGGAACTGGAAACACCATATATTTT
cdr3_aa: CASSRRGTGNTIYF

v_call: TRBV5-4
j_call: TRBJ1-5
clone_size: few
d_call: -
cdr3_nt: TGTGCCAGCAGCCCACAGGGAGAGAATCAGCCCCAGCATTTT
cdr3_aa: CASSPQGENQPQHF

v_call: TRBV5-4
j_call: TRBJ2-7
clone_size: -
d_call: -
cdr3_nt: TGTGCCAGCAGCTCGCAGGGGGGATGGACCTACGAGCAGTACTTC
cdr3_aa: CASSSQGGWTYEQYF

v_call: TRBV19
j_call: TRBJ2-4
clone_size: -
d_call: TRBD1
cdr3_nt: TGTGCCAGTAGTATAGGCGGGACAGGGATAAACATTCAGTACTTC
cdr3_aa: CASSIGGTGINIQYF

v_call: TRBV2
j_call: TRBJ1-6
clone_size: -
d_call: TRBD1
cdr3_nt: TGTGCCAGCAGGGAACAGGGGGCAACAGATTCACCCCTCCACTTT
cdr3_aa: CASREQGATDSPLHF

v_call: TRBV6-5
j_call: TRBJ2-5
clone_size: -
d_call: TRBD1
cdr3_nt: TGTGCCAGCAGTTACAATGGTGGCAGGGGGGAGACCCAGTACTTC
cdr3_aa: CASSYNGGRGETQYF

v_call: TRBV28
j_call: TRBJ1-2
clone_size: -
d_call: TRBD1
cdr3_nt: TGTGCCAGCAGTTTAAGGGACAGGGATCCGCTCTATGGCTACACCTTC
cdr3_aa: CASSLRDRDPLYGYTF

v_call: TRBV5-6
j_call: TRBJ2-1
clone_size: few
d_call: TRBD2
cdr3_nt: TGTGCCAGCAGCACCGGGACTAGCTCCTACAATGAGCAGTTCTTC
cdr3_aa: CASSTGTSSYNEQFF

v_call: TRBV20-1
j_call: TRBJ2-5
clone_size: -
d_call: -
cdr3_nt: TGCAGTGCTAGAGTGCGTGAGACCCAGTACTTC
cdr3_aa: CSARVRETQYF

v_call: TRBV5-1
j_call: TRBJ2-1
clone_size: -
d_call: TRBD2
cdr3_nt: TGCGCCAGCAGCCTTAGCGGGGGGACCTACAATGAGCAGTTCTTC
cdr3_aa: CASSLSGGTYNEQFF

v_call: TRBV18
j_call: TRBJ1-4
clone_size: -
d_call: TRBD1
cdr3_nt: TGTGCCAGCTCACCAGGACAGGGAGAAATGGAACTGTTTTTT
cdr3_aa: CASSPGQGEMELFF

v_call: TRBV7-2
j_call: TRBJ2-1
clone_size: -
d_call: TRBD1
cdr3_nt: TGTGCCAGCAGCTCTGACAGGGGGGAATACAATGAGCAGTTCTTC
cdr3_aa: CASSSDRGEYNEQFF

v_call: TRBV7-8
j_call: TRBJ1-6
clone_size: -
d_call: TRBD1
cdr3_nt: TGTGCCAGCAGCCCCCGGGACAGGGGCTCGGATAATTCACCCCTCCACTTT
cdr3_aa: CASSPRDRGSDNSPLHF

v_call: TRBV7-6
j_call: TRBJ1-3
clone_size: few
d_call: TRBD1
cdr3_nt: TGTGCCAGCAGCTCGTTTAAAGGGACAGCCTCTGGAAACACCATATATTTT
cdr3_aa: CASSSFKGTASGNTIYF

v_call: TRBV11-2
j_call: TRBJ1-1
clone_size: -
d_call: -
cdr3_nt: TGTGCCAGCAGCTCGGGGGGAGTTCCCACTGAAGCTTTCTTT
cdr3_aa: CASSSGGVPTEAFF

v_call: TRBV29-1
j_call: TRBJ1-2
clone_size: -
d_call: TRBD1
cdr3_nt: TGCAGCGTCTCTACAATGGACAGGCTGGCGGGCGGCTACACCTTC
cdr3_aa: CSVSTMDRLAGGYTF

v_call: TRBV28
j_call: TRBJ1-2
clone_size: -
d_call: TRBD1
cdr3_nt: TGTGCCAGCAGAATACAGGGGGCCCTAGGCTACACCTTC
cdr3_aa: CASRIQGALGYTF

v_call: TRBV28
j_call: TRBJ1-2
clone_size: -
d_call: TRBD1
cdr3_nt: TGTGCCAGCAGTTCTAGGACAGGCTATGGCTACACCTTC
cdr3_aa: CASSSRTGYGYTF

v_call: TRBV3-1/TRBV3-2
j_call: TRBJ2-7
clone_size: -
d_call: -
cdr3_nt: TGTGCCAGCAGCCAAGGGTCCGGGCGGAGGACCGAGCAGTACTTC
cdr3_aa: CASSQGSGRRTEQYF

v_call: TRBV28
j_call: TRBJ2-7
clone_size: -
d_call: -
cdr3_nt: TGTGCCAGCAGTTCCTACCGACTCCCTCCGAAGCAGTACTTC
cdr3_aa: CASSSYRLPPKQYF

v_call: TRBV9
j_call: TRBJ2-2
clone_size: -
d_call: TRBD2
cdr3_nt: TGTGCCAGCAGCGTAGAGGGACTAGGGACAGGGGAGCTGTTTTTT
cdr3_aa: CASSVEGLGTGELFF

v_call: TRBV13
j_call: TRBJ1-1
clone_size: -
d_call: -
cdr3_nt: TGTGCCAGCAGCTACTCAGGGGAGCCTCTCACTGAAGCTTTCTTT
cdr3_aa: CASSYSGEPLTEAFF

v_call: TRBV7-9
j_call: TRBJ1-3
clone_size: -
d_call: -
cdr3_nt: TGTGCCAGCAGCTTAGCGAGGGGAAACACCATATATTTT
cdr3_aa: CASSLARGNTIYF

v_call: TRBV19
j_call: TRBJ2-3
clone_size: -
d_call: TRBD2
cdr3_nt: TGTGCCAGTAGTACTCTAGCGGGAGGCACAGATACGCAGTATTTT
cdr3_aa: CASSTLAGGTDTQYF